Listed here are 15 T cell receptor beta chains from one sample, sequenced in a study of T cell responses to AZD1222 COVID-19 vaccine. Data came from immunoSEQ multiplex PCR; TCRdb stores just in-frame clones and leaves some out. The table shows 80,000 to 130,000 clones, with just under 90% occurring only once. Here the sequenced sample was peripheral blood, taken on day 0 of AZD1222 vaccination. These receptors were collected from an adult in good health.

The chain is built from TRBV9 and TRBJ1-3, with D uncertain. CDR1 and CDR2 (germline): SGDLS, YYNGEE. The CDR3 totals 15 residues. V was pared by 0 bases and J by 2 bases, with 9 bases between. In nucleotides, the CDR3 is TGTGCCAGCAGCGTAGATGGGCCCCCTGGAAACACCATATATTTT. Residues: CASSVDGPPGNTIYF. The complete variable domain, with remaining parts taken from reference TRBV9 and TRBJ1-3, reads DSGVTQTPKHLITATGQRVTLRCSPRSGDLSVYWYQQSLDQGLQFLIQYYNGEERAKGNILERFSAQQFPDLHSELNLSSLELGDSALYFCASSVDGPPGNTIYFGEGSWLTVV.

The chain couples TRBV7-9 to TRBJ2-2; 9 nucleotides align to TRBD1. The CDR3 spans 16 residues. In germline, CDR1 is SEHNR, CDR2 FQNEAQ (reference sequence). The V gene end was trimmed by 0 bases and the J gene end by 3 bases; junction bases not matched to a gene: 2. CDR3 coding DNA: TGTGCCAGCAGCTTAGCGGGACAGGGTCACACCGGGGAGCTGTTTTTT. It specifies CASSLAGQGHTGELFF.

The chain uses TRBV3-1 (or the pseudogene TRBV3-2) and TRBJ1-1; D not resolved. Deletions cut 0 bases from V and 1 base from J, with 9 bases between. Germline CDR1 and CDR2: LGHDT and YNNKEL (reference sequence). This CDR3 spans 15 amino acids. The CDR3 DNA is TGTGCCAGCAGCCAAGATAGGCGCAGGAACACTGAAGCTTTCTTT. It yields the protein CASSQDRRRNTEAFF.

The rearrangement links TRBV28 to TRBJ1-4; D is unclear. CDR1 and CDR2 (germline): MDHEN, SYDVKM. This CDR3 region has 12 residues. Deletions cut 2 bases from V and 7 bases from J, with 5 bases between. The CDR3 DNA reads as TGTGCCAGCAGTTTAATGGGTGAAAAACTGTTTTTT. The encoded protein is CASSLMGEKLFF.

The chain recombines TRBV4-3 with TRBJ1-2, with D possibly TRBD1 on 6 matching bases. Germline CDR1 and CDR2: LGHNA and YSLEER. CDR3 length equals 15 residues. Trimming removed 1 base from V and 0 bases from J, with 9 bases in between. In DNA, the CDR3 is TGCGCCAGCAGCCAAGCCGGACAGTCTAACTATGGCTACACCTTC. Its translation: CASSQAGQSNYGYTF.

The chain is built from TRBV6-1 and TRBJ2-2; D is undetermined. This CDR3 contains 15 residues. The V gene lost 0 bases and the J gene lost 4 bases, with 9 bases spanning the gap. The germline V gene encodes CDR1 MNHNS and CDR2 SASEGT. DNA of the CDR3: TGTGCCAGCAGTGAAGCGGGTTTCCGCACCGGGGAGCTGTTTTTT. Residues: CASSEAGFRTGELFF.

The chain combines TRBV3-1 (or the pseudogene TRBV3-2) with TRBJ1-2; possible D gene TRBD1, 6 bases. The CDR3 is 14 residues long. Trimming took 4 bases from V and 8 from J, leaving 17 bases between them. Per germline, CDR1 LGHDT and CDR2 YNNKEL (reference sequence). DNA of the CDR3: TGTGCCAGCAGCCCTCAATCACGTGGGGGCGGCTACACCTTC. Amino acid sequence: CASSPQSRGGGYTF.

V usage is TRBV2 and J usage is TRBJ2-7; no firm D call. The CDR3 covers 14 residues. The germline V gene has CDR1 SNHLY and CDR2 FYNNEI. Trimming removed 10 bases at V and 0 bases at J, with 16 bases between. CDR3 loop: CATKRTASSYEQYF. The CDR3 DNA reads TGTGCCACCAAGCGAACAGCGAGCTCCTACGAGCAGTACTTC. Full variable domain (remainder filled in from reference TRBV2 and TRBJ2-7): EPEVTQTPSHQVTQMGQEVILRCVPISNHLYFYWYRQILGQKVEFLVSFYNNEISEKSEIFDDQFSVERPDGSNFTLKIRSTKLEDSAMYFCATKRTASSYEQYFGPGTRLTVT.

The CDR3 DNA reads TGTGCCAGCAGCCAATACGGAGGAAACACCATATATTTT. It encodes CASSQYGGNTIYF. This rearrangement joins TRBV3-1 (or the pseudogene TRBV3-2) to TRBJ1-3; the D is unclear. Germline CDR1 LGHDT, CDR2 YNNKEL (reference sequence). Trimming stripped 2 bases from V and 4 bases from J, with 6 bases between. The CDR3 has 13 residues.

V usage is TRBV5-1 and J usage is TRBJ2-7; possibly TRBD1 for D (7 bases). CDR3 length: 15 residues. Germline CDR1 reads SGHRS; CDR2 reads YFSETQ. V was cut by 1 base and J by 1 base, with 12 bases left in between. CDR3 sequence (DNA): TGCGCCAGCAGCTTGAGGAGGGACAGTTCCTACGAGCAGTACTTC. It codes for CASSLRRDSSYEQYF.

The rearrangement joins TRBV14 to TRBJ1-6; D gene unclear. Germline values: CDR1 SGHDN, CDR2 FVKESK. V dropped 1 base and J dropped 9 bases, with 16 bases sitting between them. This CDR3 spans 16 amino acids. CDR3 residues: CASSQVDLTQTSPLHF. DNA for the CDR3: TGTGCCAGCAGCCAAGTGGACCTCACCCAGACTTCACCCCTCCACTTT. The full variable domain, with the rest looked up from reference TRBV14 and TRBJ1-6, is EAGVTQFPSHSVIEKGQTVTLRCDPISGHDNLYWYRRVMGKEIKFLLHFVKESKQDESGMPNNRFLAERTGGTYSTLKVQPAELEDSGVYFCASSQVDLTQTSPLHFGNGTRLTVT.

Only one count was recorded for this clone. V and J are TRBV10-3 and TRBJ2-1, with D possibly matching TRBD1 (6 bases). This CDR3 contains 12 residues. Germline values: CDR1 ENHRY, CDR2 SYGVKD. V lost 8 bases, J lost 7 bases, and 12 bases lay in between. The CDR3: CAISKGGNEQFF. The CDR3 DNA sequence: TGTGCCATCTCAAAAGGGGGAAATGAGCAGTTCTTC.

In this sample, this clone turned up a few times. The chain uses TRBV18 and TRBJ1-4; D not resolved. From germline, CDR1 is KGHSH and CDR2 LQKENI. The length of the CDR3 is 15 residues. V was trimmed by 1 base and J by 4 bases, leaving 10 bases between them. As DNA, the CDR3 is TGTGCCAGCTCACCACGGTCAGCGTATAATGAAAAACTGTTTTTT. Residues: CASSPRSAYNEKLFF. The full variable domain, its missing parts supplied by reference TRBV18 and TRBJ1-4, is NAGVMQNPRHLVRRRGQEARLRCSPMKGHSHVYWYRQLPEEGLKFMVYLQKENIIDESGMPKERFSAEFPKEGPSILRIQQVVRGDSAAYFCASSPRSAYNEKLFFGSGTQLSVL.

This clone was counted a single time. The chain links TRBV15 to TRBJ1-2; D not resolved. Germline assignment: CDR1 LNHNV and CDR2 YYDKDF (reference sequence). Trimming pared 4 bases from V and 7 bases from J, leaving 10 bases between. This CDR3 has 12 amino acids. As DNA, the CDR3 is TGTGCCACCAGCACACCCGCGGGTGGCTACACCTTC. Residues: CATSTPAGGYTF.

The chain employs TRBV3-1 (or the pseudogene TRBV3-2) and TRBJ2-2; no reliable D call. The CDR3 totals 18 residues. V was shortened by 2 bases and J by 3 bases, with 19 bases between the two germline ends. Germline values: CDR1 LGHDT, CDR2 YNNKEL (reference sequence). The DNA for the CDR3 is TGTGCCAGCAGCCAAAAATCTACCTGGCAGAGCCACACCGGGGAGCTGTTTTTT. This translates into CASSQKSTWQSHTGELFF.